This TCR beta chain was documented in a study of CD8 T cells in Susac syndrome. The CDR3 spans 17 residues. Per the germline V gene, CDR1 is LGHDT and CDR2 is YNNKEL (reference sequence). J was trimmed by 6 bases and V by 1 base; bases with no gene match: 10. A quantity of about 0.5 to 1 ug RNA underwent reverse transcription using random hexamers. The authors amplified TCR beta CDR3 across 54 Vbeta and 13 Jbeta using immunoSEQ multiplex PCR. TCRdb itself ran the immunoSEQ multiplex PCR reads through MiXCR, one entry per CDR3 protein. This table holds around 130,000 distinct CDR3 sequences, approximately 95% found once. Included as multiple sclerosis controls were treatment-naive patients who had stable or active relapsing-remitting disease. Isolation of CD8+ and CD4+ T cells was performed negatively, whereas enrichment of TEMRA cells was done by FACS.

The chain combines TRBV3-1 with TRBJ2-1; 9 nucleotides agree with TRBD1. This receptor was obtained from a human donor with multiple sclerosis. Sequencing input: CD4+ T cells from PBMCs. The CDR3 DNA is TGTGCCAGCAGCCAAGGGGTCCGTGGACAGGGGATCAATGAGCAGTTCTTC. Translation: CASSQGVRGQGINEQFF.